This T cell receptor beta chain was retrieved from a study of blood T cells in healthy people across ages. Sample donors were healthy Caucasian individuals that came from Russia, aged roughly 6 to 95. Germline lookup yields CDR1 SGHTA and CDR2 FQGTGA. Unmatched junction bases numbered 4, after V lost 5 bases and J lost 8 bases. This CDR3 spans 14 amino acids. The authors ran a second PCR of roughly 7 to 11 cycles using a sample-barcoded 5' primer and a J-beta primer mix. Each cDNA molecule received a tag from a template-switch adaptor that had 12 random nucleotides. One entry per CDR3 protein, called by TCRdb with MiXCR from the 5' RACE reads. The sample has 1,100,000 or so distinct CDR3 sequences, 45% seen once.

Sequencing was carried out using blood. The sequence came from a woman aged 60-70 years in good health. The chain joins TRBV7-3 to TRBJ2-1; 12 nucleotides agree with TRBD2. The CDR3 DNA is TGTGCCAGCAGCCCGGGACTAGCGGGCGATGAGCAGTTCTTC. Amino acids: CASSPGLAGDEQFF.